This T cell receptor (beta chain) was captured in a study of shared clonotypes between healthy human individuals. Study-wide results and caveats: Naive subsets tended to show greater estimated richness than memory subsets.

Worth noting for this clone: As yet, its antigen is unknown.

The genomic DNA of each subset was split evenly across several immunoSEQ plates. In the original processing: Because ImmunoSEQ provided only junction sequences with no quality scores, the filtering differed. TCRdb's table, derived via immunoSEQ multiplex PCR, lists solely in-frame clones and lacks some. V, J and clone size were drawn from that table, and D and trimming were deduced from the DNA. The repertoire holds about 1,900,000 clones, roughly 94% seen once, with around 1.2% in the top ten. Positively selected for CCR7, the CD45RO-negative cells used as naive CD8 cells excluded terminally differentiated effector memory CD45RA+ cells. The source is a man younger than 35 in good health. Sequences were obtained from naive CD8+ T cells sorted from blood.

The CDR3 spells CASSQLLLGQGEDEQYF. In DNA form, the CDR3 reads TGCGCCAGCAGCCAACTTCTTCTGGGACAGGGAGAGGACGAGCAGTACTTC. The chain joins TRBV4-1 to TRBJ2-7; 9 bases agree with TRBD1. V lost 2 bases, J lost 5 bases, and 13 bases stayed unmatched. The CDR3 is 17 residues long. Germline CDR1 reads MGHRA; CDR2 reads YSYEKL.